These 32 T cell receptor beta chains were all obtained from the same sample, sequenced in a study of control samples from healthy donors and cancer patients. Data came from immunoSEQ multiplex PCR; TCRdb stores just in-frame clones and leaves some out. The sample shows around 150,000 clones, roughly 95% of them seen only once. Sample: blood. The receptor set was obtained from a woman younger than 45 in good health.

V and J are TRBV6-4 and TRBJ2-5; D call uncertain. Trimming took off 2 bases at V and 2 bases at J, with 15 bases between the two ends. The CDR3 extends over 16 amino acids. Germline loops: CDR1 MRHNA, CDR2 SNTAGT. The CDR3 DNA is TGTGCCAGCAGTGACCGAAGTGGGTCGCCGCAAGAGACCCAGTACTTC. Encoded protein: CASSDRSGSPQETQYF.

The rearrangement joins TRBV11-2 to TRBJ2-7; D gene ambiguous. CDR1 SGHAT and CDR2 FQNNGV come from the germline V gene. Trimming took 5 bases from V and 0 from J, leaving 14 bases between them. The CDR3 is made up of 15 amino acids. CDR3 DNA: TGTGCCAGCAGCGCAGACTGGACGCTCTCCTACGAGCAGTACTTC. It specifies CASSADWTLSYEQYF.

The chain carries TRBV6-1 and TRBJ2-1; 11 positions match TRBD2. The V gene end was trimmed by 2 bases and the J gene end by 7 bases; junction bases not matched to a gene: 16. Germline CDR1 is MNHNS and CDR2 is SASEGT. CDR3 size: 19 residues. The CDR3 DNA reads TGTGCCAGCAGTGAATTTATAGCGGGAGGGCCGCGGTCGGAGAATGAGCAGTTCTTC. Its translation: CASSEFIAGGPRSENEQFF.

The chain recombines TRBV10-3 with TRBJ1-5, with D perhaps matching TRBD1 (5 bases). CDR3 size: 13 residues. The V and J ends lost 4 bases and 7 bases respectively, with 11 bases between them. Germline V gene sequence: CDR1 ENHRY, CDR2 SYGVKD. CDR3 sequence reads: CAISALGEQPQHF. The CDR3 DNA is TGTGCCATCAGTGCGCTAGGGGAACAGCCCCAGCATTTT.

This sequence joins TRBV6-5 and TRBJ2-7; D possibly corresponds to TRBD2 (5 bases). This CDR3 contains 15 residues. V was clipped by 7 bases and J by 0 bases, with 16 bases between them. Germline V lookup: CDR1 MNHEY, CDR2 SVGAGI. The CDR3 bases are TGTGCCAGCAAGGAGTATAGCGACATCTCCTACGAGCAGTACTTC. Translating gives CASKEYSDISYEQYF.

The chain carries TRBV2 and TRBJ2-7; 8 positions agree with TRBD1. Trimming took 6 bases from V and 3 from J; bases not matched to a gene: 7. Germline values: CDR1 SNHLY, CDR2 FYNNEI. This CDR3 has 14 residues. Here the CDR3 reads CASRTGTGFYEQYF. CDR3 DNA: TGTGCCAGCAGGACCGGGACAGGCTTCTACGAGCAGTACTTC.

The chain recombines TRBV4-2 with TRBJ2-3, with 8 bases lining up with TRBD2. Germline assignment: CDR1 LGHNA and CDR2 YNFKEQ. V lost 0 bases and J lost 1; bases outside the gene matches: 9. CDR3 length equals 18 residues. The CDR3 sequence is CASSQDRWVTSGTDTQYF. Written as DNA, the CDR3 is TGTGCCAGCAGCCAAGATCGGTGGGTGACTAGCGGCACAGATACGCAGTATTTT.

This chain connects TRBV27 to TRBJ2-2; D is ambiguous. Trimming removed 0 bases at V and 3 bases at J, with 5 bases between. From germline, CDR1 is MNHEY and CDR2 SMNVEV (reference sequence). The CDR3 runs 14 residues. CDR3 sequence: CASSLSADTGELFF. In DNA form, the CDR3 reads TGTGCCAGCAGTTTATCGGCAGACACCGGGGAGCTGTTTTTT.

This chain uses TRBV7-3 with TRBJ1-3; D is undetermined. The CDR3 is made up of 13 amino acids. V lost 5 bases and J 2 bases, leaving 7 bases between the germline ends. CDR1 is SGHTA and CDR2 is FQGTGA in the germline V gene. CDR3 sequence: CASSVEAGNTIYF. DNA for the CDR3: TGTGCCAGCAGCGTCGAGGCTGGAAACACCATATATTTT. The variable domain in full, completed from reference TRBV7-3 and TRBJ1-3, reads GAGVSQTPSNKVTEKGKYVELRCDPISGHTALYWYRQSLGQGPEFLIYFQGTGAADDSGLPNDRFFAVRPEGSVSTLKIQRTERGDSAVYLCASSVEAGNTIYFGEGSWLTVV.

This clone appeared a single time. This chain uses TRBV7-9 with TRBJ2-1; the D gene could be TRBD1 or TRBD2 (5 bases each). Germline loops: CDR1 SEHNR, CDR2 FQNEAQ (reference sequence). The V and J ends lost 5 bases and 9 bases respectively, with 11 bases between them. This CDR3 is built from 12 residues. CDR3 region: CASSVTRGEQFF. CDR3 bases: TGTGCCAGCAGCGTCACTAGGGGTGAGCAGTTCTTC.

The chain employs TRBV5-1 and TRBJ2-1, with D unclear. CDR3 length: 15 residues. In germline, CDR1 is SGHRS, CDR2 YFSETQ. The V end was cut by 0 bases, the J end by 6 bases, with 13 bases between. The CDR3 DNA follows: TGCGCCAGCAGCTTGGGTGGAACCTCAATCAATGAGCAGTTCTTC. Amino acid sequence: CASSLGGTSINEQFF.

CDR3: CASSLEVRGSTEAFF. The DNA of the CDR3 is TGCGCCAGCAGCTTGGAAGTAAGAGGGAGCACTGAAGCTTTCTTT. The V gene is TRBV5-1, the J gene TRBJ1-1; D uncertain. The CDR3 sequence is 15 residues long. Germline CDR1 reads SGHRS; CDR2 reads YFSETQ. V was cut by 0 bases and J by 4 bases, with 13 bases left in between.

The chain recombines TRBV10-3 with TRBJ1-1; 8 bases match TRBD1. This CDR3 is built from 15 residues. The germline CDR1 and CDR2 sequences are ENHRY and SYGVKD. V shed 2 bases, J shed 4 bases, and the junction held 6 bases outside the gene matches. CDR3 residues: CAISEGQGRGTEAFF. CDR3 bases: TGTGCCATCAGTGAGGGACAGGGCCGAGGCACTGAAGCTTTCTTT.

CDR3 residues: CASSFLAGIYNEQFF. As DNA, the CDR3 is TGTGCCAGCAGTTTTCTAGCGGGGATCTACAATGAGCAGTTCTTC. The genes are TRBV28 and TRBJ2-1; 9 bases fit TRBD2. This CDR3 region has 15 residues. Germline V gene data show CDR1 as MDHEN and CDR2 as SYDVKM. The trim removed 3 bases at V and 3 bases at J, leaving 3 bases unmatched.

This clone has a single count. V gene TRBV30 combines with J gene TRBJ2-7, with D tentatively TRBD2 (7 bases). Germline V gives CDR1 GTSNPN, CDR2 SVGIG (reference sequence). V dropped 5 bases and J dropped 6 bases, with 17 bases sitting between them. CDR3 size: 13 residues. CDR3 DNA: TGTGCCTGGGGATCCCACAGGGAGGGCGAGCAGTACTTC. It is translated as CAWGSHREGEQYF.

The V call is TRBV9, the J call TRBJ2-1; no definite D call. Germline CDR1 is SGDLS and CDR2 is YYNGEE. The V gene lost 7 bases and the J gene lost 9 bases, with 11 bases spanning the gap. The length of the CDR3 is 11 residues. The CDR3 DNA sequence: TGTGCCAGCTCCTTCTCCGGTGAGCAGTTCTTC. Its protein is CASSFSGEQFF.

The V and J genes are TRBV27 and TRBJ2-1, with no clear D. The CDR3 sequence is 12 residues long. V dropped 4 bases and J dropped 7 bases, with 8 bases sitting between them. Germline CDR1 is MNHEY and CDR2 is SMNVEV (reference sequence). The CDR3, as DNA: TGTGCCAGCAGTTCAAGTGTGAATGAGCAGTTCTTC. Translating gives CASSSSVNEQFF.

The chain combines TRBV5-8 with TRBJ1-5, with 8 bases lining up with TRBD1. CDR3 size: 16 residues. V was pared by 2 bases and J by 1 base, with 5 bases of the junction left unmatched. The germline V gene encodes CDR1 SGHTS and CDR2 YDEGEE. This chain's CDR3 is CASSFTTGVSNQPQHF. The CDR3 DNA reads as TGTGCCAGCAGCTTTACGACAGGGGTGAGCAATCAGCCCCAGCATTTT.

CDR3 protein: CASAPLGQSSTDTQYF. CDR3 bases: TGTGCTAGTGCCCCTTTGGGACAGAGTAGCACAGATACGCAGTATTTT. This chain joins TRBV12-5 and TRBJ2-3, with TRBD1 identical over 7 bases. The CDR3 consists of 16 residues. The V gene's germline CDR1 is LGHNT and CDR2 FRNRAP. V was pared by 7 bases and J by 0 bases, with 10 bases of the junction left unmatched.

The sample holds one count of this clone. The CDR3 DNA reads as TGTGCCTGGCGGACAGCCAACACTGAAGCTTTCTTT. Translation: CAWRTANTEAFF. The chain employs TRBV30 and TRBJ1-1; TRBD1 might be the D (6 bases). CDR1 and CDR2 (germline): GTSNPN, SVGIG (reference sequence). V lost 5 bases and J lost 2, with 9 bases in between. The CDR3 runs to 12 residues.

Remarks on this clone: Other nucleotide sequences from this sample produce the same CDR3. This chain uses TRBV20-1 with TRBJ2-5; D is uncertain. Trimming shortened V by 5 bases and J by 0 bases, and 4 bases separated the two germline ends. Looked up from germline, CDR1 is DFQATT and CDR2 is SNEGSKA (reference sequence). CDR3 length equals 11 residues. CDR3 DNA: TGCAGTGCTCAGTACCAAGAGACCCAGTACTTC. Translated: CSAQYQETQYF.

This chain uses TRBV5-1 with TRBJ2-2; either TRBD1 or TRBD2 may fit D (5 bases each). V lost 2 bases and J 5 bases, leaving 16 bases between the germline ends. The CDR3 loop spans 16 amino acids. Germline lookup yields CDR1 SGHRS and CDR2 YFSETQ. The CDR3 protein is CASSLKRGSGTGELFF. CDR3 coding DNA: TGCGCCAGCAGCTTAAAAAGGGGCTCGGGGACCGGGGAGCTGTTTTTT.

The chain employs TRBV6-1 and TRBJ1-5; maybe TRBD1 (5 bases). The germline V gene encodes CDR1 MNHNS and CDR2 SASEGT. The CDR3 extends over 14 amino acids. The V and J ends lost 3 bases and 4 bases respectively, with 10 bases between them. The CDR3 region has the DNA TGTGCCAGCAGTGAGGGGGTGGGAAATCAGCCCCAGCATTTT. Residues: CASSEGVGNQPQHF.

The rearrangement uses TRBV6-5 and TRBJ1-5; possibly TRBD1 for D (6 bases). The germline V and J ends were trimmed by 6 bases and 0 bases, with 12 bases remaining between them. In germline, CDR1 is MNHEY, CDR2 SVGAGI. The CDR3 contains 15 residues. As DNA, the CDR3 is TGTGCCAGCAGCCCCTGGGGGGCTAGCAATCAGCCCCAGCATTTT. It yields the protein CASSPWGASNQPQHF.

The rearrangement uses TRBV6-6 and TRBJ1-5; possibly TRBD1 for D (6 bases). Germline CDR1 MNHNY, CDR2 SVGAGI (reference sequence). This CDR3 has 15 amino acids. Trimming cost V 3 bases and J 6 bases, with 15 bases left between them. CDR3 in DNA: TGTGCCAGCAGTTATGAGGGGGGCTTTTTTCAGCCCCAGCATTTT. It yields the protein CASSYEGGFFQPQHF.

This chain links TRBV9 with TRBJ1-1, with 11 bases aligning to TRBD1. From germline, CDR1 is SGDLS and CDR2 YYNGEE. Trimming at V came to 3 bases and at J to 5 bases, leaving 9 bases not matched to a gene. The CDR3 loop spans 16 amino acids. The CDR3 bases are TGTGCCAGCAGCGCGCGGAGGACAGGGGGCCTTACTGAAGCTTTCTTT. Amino acid sequence: CASSARRTGGLTEAFF.

This clone has just one count. The chain combines TRBV19 with TRBJ2-7, with TRBD1 as a possible D gene (5 bases). The V and J ends lost 6 bases and 4 bases respectively, with 19 bases between them. The CDR3 consists of 15 residues. Germline CDR1 reads LNHDA; CDR2 reads SQIVND (reference sequence). Written as DNA, the CDR3 is TGTGCCAGTAGCCCTAAGGGGTTGCCAGATTACGAGCAGTACTTC. Amino acid sequence: CASSPKGLPDYEQYF.

V usage is TRBV10-3 and J usage is TRBJ2-1; TRBD1 agrees at 8 bases. The CDR3 consists of 16 residues. After removal of 6 bases from V and 2 bases from J, the junction contained 9 bases not matched to a gene. Germline CDR1 and CDR2: ENHRY and SYGVKD. The CDR3 is CAISGQDRVTYNEQFF. As DNA, the CDR3 is TGTGCCATCAGCGGCCAGGACAGGGTGACCTACAATGAGCAGTTCTTC.

This sequence joins TRBV11-2 and TRBJ2-1, with TRBD1 matching 9 bases. The CDR3 runs 16 residues. The germline gives CDR1 SGHAT, CDR2 FQNNGV. V shed 1 base and J 6 bases; nucleotides not matched to a gene: 7. The CDR3 nucleotides read TGTGCCAGCAGCTTAGCCCGGGACAGGGTCCGCAATGAGCAGTTCTTC. Encoded protein: CASSLARDRVRNEQFF.

The chain links TRBV19 to TRBJ2-3; 10 bases map to TRBD2. This CDR3 contains 14 residues. Germline values: CDR1 LNHDA, CDR2 SQIVND (reference sequence). V lost 6 bases and J lost 6; bases outside the gene matches: 6. CDR3 coding DNA: TGTGCCAGTAGATCCCTAGCGGGAGAGGATACGCAGTATTTT. Its protein product is CASRSLAGEDTQYF.

Concerning this clone: At one of its ends the junction is not consistent with the germline gene, which may arise from a read error. This chain uses TRBV19 with TRBJ2-1; 10 positions agree with TRBD2. Germline V lookup: CDR1 LNHDA, CDR2 SQIVND (reference sequence). This CDR3 has 16 amino acids. The CDR3 region has the DNA TGTGCCAGTAGTATAGATCCTAGCGGGAGCTACTATGAGCAGTTCTTC. Encoded protein: CASSIDPSGSYYEQFF.

The chain recombines TRBV4-1 with TRBJ1-6, with D unclear. V was pared by 2 bases and J by 4 bases, with 6 bases between. This CDR3 has 14 residues. The germline gives CDR1 MGHRA, CDR2 YSYEKL. The CDR3 region is CASSQSRYNSPLHF. CDR3 nucleotides: TGCGCCAGCAGCCAATCGCGGTATAATTCACCCCTCCACTTT.